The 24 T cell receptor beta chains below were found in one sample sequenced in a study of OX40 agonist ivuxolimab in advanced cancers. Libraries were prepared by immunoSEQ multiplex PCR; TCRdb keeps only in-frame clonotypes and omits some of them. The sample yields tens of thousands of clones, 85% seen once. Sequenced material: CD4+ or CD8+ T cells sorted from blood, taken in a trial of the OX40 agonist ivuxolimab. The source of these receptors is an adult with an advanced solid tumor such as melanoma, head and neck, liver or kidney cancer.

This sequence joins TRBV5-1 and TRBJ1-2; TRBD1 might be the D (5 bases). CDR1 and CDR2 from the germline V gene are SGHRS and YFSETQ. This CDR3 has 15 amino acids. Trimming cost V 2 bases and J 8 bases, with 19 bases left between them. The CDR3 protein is CASSFGAGPMMGYTF. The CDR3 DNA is TGCGCCAGCAGCTTCGGGGCAGGGCCTATGATGGGCTACACCTTC.

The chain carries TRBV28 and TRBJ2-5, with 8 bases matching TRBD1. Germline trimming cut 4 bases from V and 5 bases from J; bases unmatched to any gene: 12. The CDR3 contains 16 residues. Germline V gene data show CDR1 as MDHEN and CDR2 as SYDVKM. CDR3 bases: TGTGCCAGCAGTTCCAGGACAGGGTTGGGATTGGAGACCCAGTACTTC. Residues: CASSSRTGLGLETQYF.

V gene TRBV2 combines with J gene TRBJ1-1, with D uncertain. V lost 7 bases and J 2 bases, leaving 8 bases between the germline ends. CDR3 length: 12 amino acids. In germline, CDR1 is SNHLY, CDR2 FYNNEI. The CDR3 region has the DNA TGTGCCAGCAAGTTGGGTAACACTGAAGCTTTCTTT. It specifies CASKLGNTEAFF.

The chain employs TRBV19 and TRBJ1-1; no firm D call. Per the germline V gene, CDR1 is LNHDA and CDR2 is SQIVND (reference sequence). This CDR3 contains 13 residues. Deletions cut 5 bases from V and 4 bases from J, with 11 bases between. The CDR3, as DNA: TGTGCCAGTAGTTTTGGTCGGGGCACTGAAGCTTTCTTT. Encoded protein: CASSFGRGTEAFF.

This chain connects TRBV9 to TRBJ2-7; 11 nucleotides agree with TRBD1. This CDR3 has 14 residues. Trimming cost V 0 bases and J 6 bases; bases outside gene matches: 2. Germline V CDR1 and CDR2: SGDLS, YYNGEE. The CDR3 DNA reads TGTGCCAGCAGCGTAGGGACAGGGGGCTCCGAGCAGTACTTC. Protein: CASSVGTGGSEQYF. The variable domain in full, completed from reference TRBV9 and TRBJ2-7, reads DSGVTQTPKHLITATGQRVTLRCSPRSGDLSVYWYQQSLDQGLQFLIQYYNGEERAKGNILERFSAQQFPDLHSELNLSSLELGDSALYFCASSVGTGGSEQYFGPGTRLTVT.

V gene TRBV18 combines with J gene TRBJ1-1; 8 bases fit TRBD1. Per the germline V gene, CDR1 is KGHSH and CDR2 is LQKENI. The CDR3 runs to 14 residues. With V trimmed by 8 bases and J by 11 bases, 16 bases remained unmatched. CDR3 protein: CASTPGGQGVGAFF. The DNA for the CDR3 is TGTGCCAGCACCCCCGGTGGACAGGGAGTTGGGGCTTTCTTT.

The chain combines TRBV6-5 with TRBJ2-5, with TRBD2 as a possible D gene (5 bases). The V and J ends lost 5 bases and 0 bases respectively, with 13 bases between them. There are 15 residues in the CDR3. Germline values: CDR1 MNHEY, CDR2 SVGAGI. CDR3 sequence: CASSPSGWNQETQYF. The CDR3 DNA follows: TGTGCCAGCAGTCCAAGCGGTTGGAACCAAGAGACCCAGTACTTC.

The DNA for the CDR3 is TGTGCCAGCAGCTTCAGTGGGAACACTGAAGCTTTCTTT. Translation: CASSFSGNTEAFF. J is TRBJ1-1 and V is TRBV7-8; no reliable D call. Trimming pared 3 bases from V and 1 base from J, leaving 6 bases between. Per the germline V gene, CDR1 is SGHVS and CDR2 is FQNEAQ. CDR3 length equals 13 residues.

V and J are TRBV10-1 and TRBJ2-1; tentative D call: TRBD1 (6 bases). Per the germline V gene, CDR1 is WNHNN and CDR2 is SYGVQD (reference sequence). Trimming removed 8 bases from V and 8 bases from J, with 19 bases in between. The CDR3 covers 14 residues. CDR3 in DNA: TGCGCCAGCGAAAGGGGGACCACTGTGGATGAGCAGTTCTTC. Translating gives CASERGTTVDEQFF.

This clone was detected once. DNA of the CDR3: TGCGCCAGCGGGAACCGGGACAGGGAGATTTTTTCTGGAAACACCATATATTTT. Its translation: CASGNRDREIFSGNTIYF. The chain has TRBV4-1 and TRBJ1-3, with 9 bases identical to TRBD1. The length of the CDR3 is 18 residues. Looked up from germline, CDR1 is MGHRA and CDR2 is YSYEKL. The trim removed 8 bases at V and 1 base at J, leaving 15 bases unmatched.

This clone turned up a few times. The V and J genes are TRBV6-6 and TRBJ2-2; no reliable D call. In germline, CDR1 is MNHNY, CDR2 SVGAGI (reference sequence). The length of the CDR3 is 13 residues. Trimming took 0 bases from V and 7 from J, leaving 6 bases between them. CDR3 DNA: TGTGCCAGCAGTTACTCGCTACTCGGGGAGCTGTTTTTT. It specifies CASSYSLLGELFF.

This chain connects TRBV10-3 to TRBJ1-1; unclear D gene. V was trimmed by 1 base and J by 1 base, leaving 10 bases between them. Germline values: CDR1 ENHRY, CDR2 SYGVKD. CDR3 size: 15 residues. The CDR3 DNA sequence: TGTGCCATCAGTGAGTTTACACAGCGGAACACTGAAGCTTTCTTT. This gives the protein CAISEFTQRNTEAFF.

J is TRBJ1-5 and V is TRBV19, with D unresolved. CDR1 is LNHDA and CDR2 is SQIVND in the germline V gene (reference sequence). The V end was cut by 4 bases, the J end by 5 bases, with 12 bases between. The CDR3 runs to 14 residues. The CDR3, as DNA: TGTGCCAGTAGTACCTGGGGAGAGGATCAGCCCCAGCATTTT. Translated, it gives CASSTWGEDQPQHF.

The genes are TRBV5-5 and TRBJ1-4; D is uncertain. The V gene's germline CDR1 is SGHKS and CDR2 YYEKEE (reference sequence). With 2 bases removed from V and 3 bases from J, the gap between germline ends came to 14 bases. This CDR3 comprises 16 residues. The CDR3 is CASSFWGPRANEKLFF. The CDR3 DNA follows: TGTGCCAGCAGCTTTTGGGGTCCCCGGGCTAATGAAAAACTGTTTTTT.

Here the CDR3 reads CASSQGQVANEKLFF. The DNA of the CDR3 is TGCGCCAGCAGCCAAGGACAGGTAGCAAATGAAAAACTGTTTTTT. The chain uses TRBV4-1 and TRBJ1-4, with D perhaps TRBD1 (6 bases). This CDR3 spans 15 amino acids. From germline, CDR1 is MGHRA and CDR2 YSYEKL. Deletions cut 1 base from V and 5 bases from J, with 11 bases between.

The CDR3 region has the DNA TGTGCCATCACCGCCGGGGACACCTATGGCTACACCTTC. The encoded protein is CAITAGDTYGYTF. This chain uses TRBV10-3 with TRBJ1-2, with D possibly matching TRBD1 (6 bases). The germline gives CDR1 ENHRY, CDR2 SYGVKD. CDR3 length: 13 residues. V lost 7 bases and J 4 bases, leaving 13 bases between the germline ends.

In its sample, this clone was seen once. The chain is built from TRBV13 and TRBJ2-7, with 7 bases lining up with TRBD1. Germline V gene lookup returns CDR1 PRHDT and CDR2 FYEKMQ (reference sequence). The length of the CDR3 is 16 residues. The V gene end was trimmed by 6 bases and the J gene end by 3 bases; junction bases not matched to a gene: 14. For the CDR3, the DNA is TGTGCCAGCAGACGTAATAACAGGGGCCGCTTCTACGAGCAGTACTTC. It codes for CASRRNNRGRFYEQYF. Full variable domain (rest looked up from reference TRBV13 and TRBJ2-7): AAGVIQSPRHLIKEKRETATLKCYPIPRHDTVYWYQQGPGQDPQFLISFYEKMQSDKGSIPDRFSAQQFSDYHSELNMSSLELGDSALYFCASRRNNRGRFYEQYFGPGTRLTVT.

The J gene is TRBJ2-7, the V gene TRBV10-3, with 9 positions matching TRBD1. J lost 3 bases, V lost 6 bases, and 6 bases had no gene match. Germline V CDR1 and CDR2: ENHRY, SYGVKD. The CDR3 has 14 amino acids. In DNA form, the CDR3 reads TGTGCCATCAGCTGGACAGGGGCTAACTACGAGCAGTACTTC. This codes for CAISWTGANYEQYF.

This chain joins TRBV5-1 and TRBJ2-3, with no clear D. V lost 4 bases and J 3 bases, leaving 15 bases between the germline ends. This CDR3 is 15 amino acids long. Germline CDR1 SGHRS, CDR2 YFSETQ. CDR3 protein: CASSPGFGGTDTQYF. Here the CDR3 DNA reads TGCGCCAGCAGCCCCGGGTTTGGTGGGACAGATACGCAGTATTTT.

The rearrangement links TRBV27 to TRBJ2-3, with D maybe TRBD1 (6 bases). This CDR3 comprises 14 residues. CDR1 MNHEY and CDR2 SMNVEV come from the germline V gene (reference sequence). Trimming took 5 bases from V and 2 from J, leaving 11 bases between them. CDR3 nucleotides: TGTGCCAGCAGTCTCGGACAGACCACAGATACGCAGTATTTT. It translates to CASSLGQTTDTQYF.

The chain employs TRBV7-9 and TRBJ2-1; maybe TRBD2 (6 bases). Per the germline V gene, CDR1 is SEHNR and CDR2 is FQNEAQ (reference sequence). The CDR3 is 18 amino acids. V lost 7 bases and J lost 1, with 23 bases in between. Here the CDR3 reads CASMRFRPGVRSYNEQFF. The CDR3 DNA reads TGTGCCAGCATGAGATTCCGGCCGGGAGTCCGGTCCTACAATGAGCAGTTCTTC.

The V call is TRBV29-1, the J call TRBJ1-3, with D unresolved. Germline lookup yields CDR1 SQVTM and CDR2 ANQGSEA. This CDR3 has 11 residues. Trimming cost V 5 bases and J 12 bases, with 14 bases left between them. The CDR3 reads CSVQIAHNIYF. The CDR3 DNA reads TGCAGCGTTCAAATCGCACATAACATATATTTT.

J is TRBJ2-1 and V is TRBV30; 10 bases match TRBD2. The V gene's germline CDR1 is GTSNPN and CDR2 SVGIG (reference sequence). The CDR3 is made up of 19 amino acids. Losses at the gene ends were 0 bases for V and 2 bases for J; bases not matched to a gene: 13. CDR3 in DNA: TGTGCCTGGAGTGTAACCCCTACCCTCAGCGGGAGGGCCTACAATGAGCAGTTCTTC. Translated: CAWSVTPTLSGRAYNEQFF. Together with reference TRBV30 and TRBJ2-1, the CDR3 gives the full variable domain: SQTIHQWPATLVQPVGSPLSLECTVEGTSNPNLYWYRQAAGRGLQLLFYSVGIGQISSEVPQNLSASRPQDRQFILSSKKLLLSDSGFYLCAWSVTPTLSGRAYNEQFFGPGTRLTVL.

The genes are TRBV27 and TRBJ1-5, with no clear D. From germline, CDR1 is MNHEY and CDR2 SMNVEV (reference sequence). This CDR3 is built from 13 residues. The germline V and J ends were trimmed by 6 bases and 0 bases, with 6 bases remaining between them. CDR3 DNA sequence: TGTGCCAGCAGCCGCTATAGCAATCAGCCCCAGCATTTT. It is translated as CASSRYSNQPQHF.